Listed here are 23 T cell receptor beta chains from one sample, sequenced in a study of cytomegalovirus exposure and HLA in healthy donors. Profiled with immunoSEQ multiplex PCR; TCRdb holds only in-frame clones, not every one. The data show some 110,000 clones, 94% seen once. The specimen was PBMCs. These receptors were taken from a woman between 18 and 29 years old in good health and CMV-seronegative.

This chain uses TRBV30 with TRBJ2-7; TRBD1 matches at 7 bases. Germline CDR1 and CDR2: GTSNPN and SVGIG (reference sequence). Germline trimming cut 5 bases from V and 2 bases from J; bases unmatched to any gene: 6. The CDR3 totals 13 residues. This chain's CDR3 is CAWRRQGAYEQYF. The DNA for the CDR3 is TGTGCCTGGCGCCGACAGGGAGCCTACGAGCAGTACTTC.

This clone appeared a single time. The chain is built from TRBV7-2 and TRBJ2-3; 11 nucleotides line up with TRBD2. The length of the CDR3 is 16 residues. Germline CDR1 reads SGHTA; CDR2 reads FQGNSA. V was pared by 5 bases and J by 5 bases, with 9 bases of the junction left unmatched. As DNA, the CDR3 is TGTGCCAGCAGCGTGACTAGCGGGGAGTTGCAAGATACGCAGTATTTT. It is translated as CASSVTSGELQDTQYF.

This rearrangement joins TRBV4-1 to TRBJ2-1; 8 bases line up with TRBD1. Trimming took 4 bases from V and 6 from J; bases not matched to a gene: 8. The germline CDR1 and CDR2 sequences are MGHRA and YSYEKL. The CDR3 length is 15 residues. CDR3 region: CASSPSVGQGNEQFF. Here the CDR3 DNA reads TGCGCCAGCAGCCCAAGTGTCGGACAGGGCAATGAGCAGTTCTTC.

The chain uses TRBV5-6 and TRBJ1-1; D call uncertain. Trimming left V 1 base short and J 0 bases short, with 4 bases between. Germline values: CDR1 SGHDT, CDR2 YYEEEE. The length of the CDR3 is 13 residues. CDR3 coding DNA: TGTGCCAGCAGCTTGACGGTGAACACTGAAGCTTTCTTT. This gives the protein CASSLTVNTEAFF.

J is TRBJ1-2 and V is TRBV5-5; a possible D gene is TRBD1 (5 bases). Germline values: CDR1 SGHKS, CDR2 YYEKEE (reference sequence). V was clipped by 3 bases and J by 3 bases, with 15 bases between them. This CDR3 contains 15 residues. The DNA of the CDR3 is TGTGCCAGCAGCTCTCAGGGCCTCCTACACTATGGCTACACCTTC. Protein product: CASSSQGLLHYGYTF.

This clone was recorded once. V usage is TRBV18 and J usage is TRBJ1-5, with D hard to call. Germline loops: CDR1 KGHSH, CDR2 LQKENI. CDR3 length equals 14 residues. With 2 bases removed from V and 7 bases from J, the gap between germline ends came to 12 bases. Here the CDR3 DNA reads TGTGCCAGCTCACCATTAGAGGGCGGGCAGCCCCAGCATTTT. Amino acid sequence: CASSPLEGGQPQHF.

The gene calls are TRBV10-3 and TRBJ1-1, with 7 bases that match TRBD1. V lost 2 bases, J lost 10 bases, and 13 bases stayed unmatched. Germline CDR1 and CDR2: ENHRY and SYGVKD. The CDR3 sequence is 15 residues long. This CDR3 is CAISEVGGAGRAAFF. The CDR3 nucleotides are TGTGCCATCAGTGAGGTAGGGGGCGCAGGTCGGGCAGCTTTCTTT.

The V call is TRBV14, the J call TRBJ1-5; D uncertain. CDR1 and CDR2 from the germline V gene are SGHDN and FVKESK. V was clipped by 4 bases and J by 6 bases, with 10 bases between them. This CDR3 comprises 13 residues. The CDR3 here is CASSPGYGQPQHF. The CDR3, as DNA: TGTGCCAGCAGCCCCGGTTATGGTCAGCCCCAGCATTTT.

The chain carries TRBV28 and TRBJ1-2; D is ambiguous. The CDR3 is made up of 12 amino acids. V lost 7 bases, J lost 6 bases, and 12 bases lay in between. Germline V lookup: CDR1 MDHEN, CDR2 SYDVKM. The CDR3 loop reads CASKREGDGYTF. The CDR3 DNA reads TGTGCCAGCAAACGGGAGGGCGATGGCTACACCTTC.

The V call is TRBV30, the J call TRBJ1-4; TRBD1 matches at 9 bases. Germline lookup yields CDR1 GTSNPN and CDR2 SVGIG (reference sequence). The CDR3 loop spans 13 amino acids. With 5 bases clipped from V and 4 bases from J, the junction kept 2 bases outside the gene matches. The CDR3 sequence: CAWGTGLNEKLFF. CDR3 in DNA: TGTGCCTGGGGGACAGGGCTTAATGAAAAACTGTTTTTT. Using reference TRBV30 and TRBJ1-4 for the parts outside the CDR3, the full variable domain is SQTIHQWPATLVQPVGSPLSLECTVEGTSNPNLYWYRQAAGRGLQLLFYSVGIGQISSEVPQNLSASRPQDRQFILSSKKLLLSDSGFYLCAWGTGLNEKLFFGSGTQLSVL.

The rearrangement links TRBV30 to TRBJ2-5; the D gene is possibly TRBD1 (6 bases). Germline V CDR1 and CDR2: GTSNPN, SVGIG (reference sequence). With 4 bases removed from V and 4 bases from J, the gap between germline ends came to 13 bases. This CDR3 is built from 13 residues. CDR3 in DNA: TGTGCCTGGACGGAACAGGGCCCAGAGACCCAGTACTTC. It yields the protein CAWTEQGPETQYF. The variable domain in full, completed from reference TRBV30 and TRBJ2-5, reads SQTIHQWPATLVQPVGSPLSLECTVEGTSNPNLYWYRQAAGRGLQLLFYSVGIGQISSEVPQNLSASRPQDRQFILSSKKLLLSDSGFYLCAWTEQGPETQYFGPGTRLLVL.

The V gene is TRBV6-4, the J gene TRBJ2-1, with TRBD2 matching over 10 bases. There are 14 residues in the CDR3. Trimming cost V 6 bases and J 9 bases; bases outside gene matches: 8. CDR1 and CDR2 (germline): MRHNA, SNTAGT. The chain's CDR3 is CASSPGLASGEQFF. The CDR3, as DNA: TGTGCCAGCAGCCCGGGACTAGCGAGCGGTGAGCAGTTCTTC.

V usage is TRBV15 and J usage is TRBJ1-3; 7 bases agree with TRBD1. The V gene end was trimmed by 3 bases and the J gene end by 2 bases; junction bases not matched to a gene: 7. The germline V gene encodes CDR1 LNHNV and CDR2 YYDKDF (reference sequence). CDR3 length: 16 amino acids. The CDR3 loop reads CATSRLTGETGNTIYF. DNA for the CDR3: TGTGCCACCAGCAGGCTAACAGGGGAAACTGGAAACACCATATATTTT.

The chain recombines TRBV4-1 with TRBJ1-3; a possible D gene is TRBD1 (5 bases). V was clipped by 0 bases and J by 4 bases, with 13 bases between them. Germline V gene sequence: CDR1 MGHRA, CDR2 YSYEKL. CDR3 length: 16 residues. In DNA, the CDR3 is TGCGCCAGCAGCCAAGATCTCGGGGGAGCGGGAAACACCATATATTTT. This encodes CASSQDLGGAGNTIYF.

The chain combines TRBV28 with TRBJ2-7, with 9 bases aligning to TRBD1. The CDR3 loop spans 13 amino acids. With 8 bases clipped from V and 2 bases from J, the junction kept 4 bases outside the gene matches. Per germline, CDR1 MDHEN and CDR2 SYDVKM. The CDR3 coding sequence is TGTGCCAGCCGAACAGGGGGCCCCTACGAGCAGTACTTC. Translating it yields CASRTGGPYEQYF.

The J gene is TRBJ2-3, the V gene TRBV30, with a weak D call TRBD1 (5 bases). This CDR3 contains 14 residues. The germline CDR1 and CDR2 sequences are GTSNPN and SVGIG (reference sequence). V was cut by 4 bases and J by 4 bases, with 15 bases left in between. The CDR3 nucleotides are TGTGCCTGGAAAGATAGTCTGACAGCAGATACGCAGTATTTT. This sequence encodes CAWKDSLTADTQYF. Full variable domain (missing parts from reference TRBV30 and TRBJ2-3): SQTIHQWPATLVQPVGSPLSLECTVEGTSNPNLYWYRQAAGRGLQLLFYSVGIGQISSEVPQNLSASRPQDRQFILSSKKLLLSDSGFYLCAWKDSLTADTQYFGPGTRLTVL.

The table lists this clone with a count of one. The V gene is TRBV30, the J gene TRBJ1-1; 7 bases agree with TRBD1. Germline lookup yields CDR1 GTSNPN and CDR2 SVGIG (reference sequence). This CDR3 has 14 amino acids. J gave up 0 bases and V 5 bases, and 6 bases lay outside the gene matches. The CDR3 loop is CAWSTGDMNTEAFF. CDR3 DNA: TGTGCCTGGTCTACAGGGGACATGAACACTGAAGCTTTCTTT.

The rearrangement links TRBV6-1 to TRBJ1-2; D ambiguous. CDR1 and CDR2 from the germline V gene are MNHNS and SASEGT. V lost 7 bases and J 4 bases, leaving 10 bases between the germline ends. The CDR3 consists of 12 residues. CDR3 in amino acids: CASTVGGYGYTF. In DNA form, the CDR3 reads TGTGCCAGCACCGTCGGAGGCTATGGCTACACCTTC.

This clone was recorded once. The chain employs TRBV6-6 and TRBJ2-1; D may be TRBD2 (6 bases). The CDR3 sequence is 13 residues long. Germline lookup yields CDR1 MNHNY and CDR2 SVGAGI (reference sequence). Deletions cut 6 bases from V and 5 bases from J, with 11 bases between. The CDR3 loop is CASREGQHNEQFF. The CDR3 nucleotides are TGTGCCAGCAGGGAGGGCCAACACAATGAGCAGTTCTTC.

This clone was seen more than once but under ten times. CDR3 region: CSGRNSYEQYF. As DNA, the CDR3 is TGCAGCGGCAGAAATTCCTACGAGCAGTACTTC. This chain links TRBV29-1 with TRBJ2-7; D unresolved. This CDR3 comprises 11 residues. V lost 7 bases, J lost 1 base, and 8 bases lay in between. Germline V gene data show CDR1 as SQVTM and CDR2 as ANQGSEA.

The genes are TRBV7-9 and TRBJ2-6, with D possibly being TRBD1 (5 bases). Germline CDR1 and CDR2: SEHNR and FQNEAQ (reference sequence). The length of the CDR3 is 15 residues. V was clipped by 2 bases and J by 0 bases, with 5 bases between them. CDR3 loop: CASSLTGSGANVLTF. The CDR3 nucleotides read TGTGCCAGCAGCTTAACAGGCTCTGGGGCCAACGTCCTGACTTTC.

CDR3 protein: CASSQGGLAGYNEQFF. The CDR3 bases are TGTGCCAGCAGCCAAGGGGGACTAGCGGGATACAATGAGCAGTTCTTC. This sequence joins TRBV4-2 and TRBJ2-1; 13 bases match TRBD2. V dropped 1 base and J dropped 4; count of bases not matched to a gene: 1. The germline V gene has CDR1 LGHNA and CDR2 YNFKEQ. The CDR3 totals 16 residues.

A remark on this clone: The DNA is left out, because the CDR3 cannot be placed on it with certainty; the CDR3 is given as TCRdb lists it. The chain combines TRBV7-2 with TRBJ2-3; the table's D call, TRBD1, was not checked against the DNA. 16 amino acids form the CDR3, both terminal residues included. Germline V gene lookup returns CDR1 SGHTA and CDR2 FQGNSA. CDR3: CASSFLWTGSTDTQYF.